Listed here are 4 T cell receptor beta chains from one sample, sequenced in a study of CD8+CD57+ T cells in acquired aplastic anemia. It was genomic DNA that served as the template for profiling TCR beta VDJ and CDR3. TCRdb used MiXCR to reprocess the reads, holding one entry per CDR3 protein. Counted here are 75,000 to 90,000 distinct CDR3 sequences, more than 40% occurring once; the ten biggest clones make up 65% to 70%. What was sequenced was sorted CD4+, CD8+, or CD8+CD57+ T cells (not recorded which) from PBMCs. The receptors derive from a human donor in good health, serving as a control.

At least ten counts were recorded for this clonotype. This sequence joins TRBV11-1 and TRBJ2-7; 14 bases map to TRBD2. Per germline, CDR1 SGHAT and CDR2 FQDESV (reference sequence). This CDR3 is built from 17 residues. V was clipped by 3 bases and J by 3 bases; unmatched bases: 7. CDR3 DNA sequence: TGTGCCAGCAGCTTCCCAGGGACTAGCGGGGGAGGCTACGAGCAGTACTTC. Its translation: CASSFPGTSGGGYEQYF.

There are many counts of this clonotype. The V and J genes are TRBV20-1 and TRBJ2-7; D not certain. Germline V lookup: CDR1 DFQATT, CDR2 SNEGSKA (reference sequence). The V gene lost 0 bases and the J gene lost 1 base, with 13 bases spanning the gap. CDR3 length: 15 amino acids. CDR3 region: CSARDLTEVSYEQYF. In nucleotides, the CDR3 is TGCAGTGCTAGAGATTTAACAGAAGTATCCTACGAGCAGTACTTC.

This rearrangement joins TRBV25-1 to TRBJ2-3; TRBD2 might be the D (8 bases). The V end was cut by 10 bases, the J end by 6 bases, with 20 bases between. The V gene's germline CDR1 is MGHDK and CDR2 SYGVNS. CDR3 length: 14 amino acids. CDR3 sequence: CAKHPGGTDDTQYF. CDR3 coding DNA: TGTGCCAAGCACCCGGGGGGGACAGACGATACGCAGTATTTT.

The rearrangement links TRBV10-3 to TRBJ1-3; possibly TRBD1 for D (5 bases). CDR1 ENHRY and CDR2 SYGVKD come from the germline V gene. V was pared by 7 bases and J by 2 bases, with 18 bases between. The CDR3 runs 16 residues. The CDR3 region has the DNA TGTGCCATCAAAAGTGAAGGGTCCAGGGCTGGAAACACCATATATTTT. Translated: CAIKSEGSRAGNTIYF.